A single sample is the source of the 2 T cell receptor beta chains below, sequenced in a study of identical twins. One entry per CDR3 protein, called by TCRdb with MiXCR from the 5' RACE reads. This table holds about 1.7 million distinct CDR3 sequences, around 33% found once. Sequencing input: cord blood. These receptors were collected from a newborn girl in good health.

This chain links TRBV20-1 with TRBJ1-6; TRBD1 might be the D (5 bases). From germline, CDR1 is DFQATT and CDR2 SNEGSKA (reference sequence). V gave up 1 base and J gave up 10 bases, with 11 bases separating them. This CDR3 region has 13 residues. CDR3 amino acids: CSARGTTGSPLHF. The CDR3 DNA reads as TGCAGTGCTAGAGGTACTACAGGCTCACCCCTCCACTTT.

The chain links TRBV6-5 to TRBJ2-3; no firm D call. The V end lost 0 bases, the J end lost 0 bases, and 16 bases lay between the germline ends. CDR1 is MNHEY and CDR2 is SVGAGI in the germline V gene. The CDR3 spans 18 residues. In DNA form, the CDR3 reads TGTGCCAGCAGTTACTCGAACGAATTGCACCGAAGCACAGATACGCAGTATTTT. Residues: CASSYSNELHRSTDTQYF.